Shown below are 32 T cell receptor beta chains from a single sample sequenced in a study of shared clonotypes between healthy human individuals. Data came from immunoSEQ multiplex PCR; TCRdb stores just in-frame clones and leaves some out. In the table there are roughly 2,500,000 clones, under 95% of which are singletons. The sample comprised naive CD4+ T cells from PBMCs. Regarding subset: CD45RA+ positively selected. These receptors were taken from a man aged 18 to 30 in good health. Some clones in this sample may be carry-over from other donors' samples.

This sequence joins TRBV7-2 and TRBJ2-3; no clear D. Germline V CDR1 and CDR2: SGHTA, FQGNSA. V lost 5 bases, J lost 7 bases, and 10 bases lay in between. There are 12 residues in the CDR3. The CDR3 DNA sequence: TGTGCCAGCAGCCCGACTGGGTATACGCAGTATTTT. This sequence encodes CASSPTGYTQYF.

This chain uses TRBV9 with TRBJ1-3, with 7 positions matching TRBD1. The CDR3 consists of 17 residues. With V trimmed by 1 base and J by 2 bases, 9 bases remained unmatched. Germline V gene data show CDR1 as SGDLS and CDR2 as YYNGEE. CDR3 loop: CASSVRDRVVPGNTIYF. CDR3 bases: TGTGCCAGCAGCGTACGAGACAGGGTAGTCCCTGGAAACACCATATATTTT.

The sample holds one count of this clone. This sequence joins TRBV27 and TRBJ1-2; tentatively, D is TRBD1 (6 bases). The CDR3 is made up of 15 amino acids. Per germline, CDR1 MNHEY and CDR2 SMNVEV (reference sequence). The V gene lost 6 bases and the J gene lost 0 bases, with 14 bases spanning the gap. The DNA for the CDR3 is TGTGCCAGCAGGTCGAACAGGGCTGCTAACTATGGCTACACCTTC. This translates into CASRSNRAANYGYTF.

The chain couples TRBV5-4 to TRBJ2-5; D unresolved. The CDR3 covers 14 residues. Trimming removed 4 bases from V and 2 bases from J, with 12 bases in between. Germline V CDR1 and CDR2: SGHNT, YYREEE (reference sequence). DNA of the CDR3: TGTGCCAGCAGCCGCCCTGACGGACAAGAGACCCAGTACTTC. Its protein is CASSRPDGQETQYF.

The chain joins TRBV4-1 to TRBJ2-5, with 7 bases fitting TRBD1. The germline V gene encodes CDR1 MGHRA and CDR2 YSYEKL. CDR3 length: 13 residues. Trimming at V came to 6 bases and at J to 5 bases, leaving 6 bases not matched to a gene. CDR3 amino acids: CASRRQGGETQYF. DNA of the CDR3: TGCGCCAGCAGACGACAGGGTGGGGAGACCCAGTACTTC.

CDR3 sequence: CATSRGTQKYEQYF. CDR3 DNA: TGTGCCACCAGCAGAGGGACACAGAAGTACGAGCAGTACTTC. The chain couples TRBV15 to TRBJ2-7; perhaps TRBD1 as D (5 bases). Germline-derived CDR1 and CDR2 are LNHNV and YYDKDF (reference sequence). The V end was cut by 1 base, the J end by 4 bases, with 11 bases between. CDR3 size: 14 residues.

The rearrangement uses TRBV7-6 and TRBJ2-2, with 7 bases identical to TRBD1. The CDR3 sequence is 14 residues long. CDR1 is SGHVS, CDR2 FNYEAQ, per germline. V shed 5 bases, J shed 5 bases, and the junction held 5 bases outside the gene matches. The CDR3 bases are TGTGCCAGCAGCAAAGGGGGCGATACCGGGGAGCTGTTTTTT. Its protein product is CASSKGGDTGELFF.

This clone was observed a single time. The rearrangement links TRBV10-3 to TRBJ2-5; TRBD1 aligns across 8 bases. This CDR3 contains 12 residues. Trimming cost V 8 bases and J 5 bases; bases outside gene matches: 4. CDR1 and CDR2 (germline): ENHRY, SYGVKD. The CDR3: CAIGQGRETQYF. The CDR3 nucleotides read TGTGCCATCGGACAGGGACGGGAGACCCAGTACTTC.

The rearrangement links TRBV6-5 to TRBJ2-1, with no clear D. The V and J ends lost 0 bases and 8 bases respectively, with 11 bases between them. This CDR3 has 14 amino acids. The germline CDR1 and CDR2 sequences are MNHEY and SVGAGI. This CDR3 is CASSYSRWAYEQFF. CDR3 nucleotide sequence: TGTGCCAGCAGTTACTCGAGATGGGCCTATGAGCAGTTCTTC.

Written as DNA, the CDR3 is TGTGCCAGCAGCCGGGGACAGGGTCCTGAAGCTTTCTTT. Translation gives CASSRGQGPEAFF. The gene calls are TRBV11-2 and TRBJ1-1, with 9 bases that match TRBD1. The CDR3 contains 13 residues. Trimming cost V 5 bases and J 6 bases; bases outside gene matches: 4. The germline gives CDR1 SGHAT, CDR2 FQNNGV.

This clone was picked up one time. Here the CDR3 DNA reads TGTGCCAGCAGCGTAACCGGCGGGAGGGTCTACAATGAGCAGTTCTTC. Translated: CASSVTGGRVYNEQFF. The chain recombines TRBV9 with TRBJ2-1, with 9 bases aligning to TRBD2. The V gene end was trimmed by 1 base and the J gene end by 3 bases; junction bases not matched to a gene: 5. Germline CDR1 SGDLS, CDR2 YYNGEE. This CDR3 region has 16 residues.

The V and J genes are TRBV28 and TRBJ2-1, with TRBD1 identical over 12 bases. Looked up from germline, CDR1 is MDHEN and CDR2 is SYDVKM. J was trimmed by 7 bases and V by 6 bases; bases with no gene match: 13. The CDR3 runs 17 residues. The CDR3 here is CASSHSGQGAQSNEQFF. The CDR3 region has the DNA TGTGCCAGCAGCCACTCGGGACAGGGGGCGCAGTCGAATGAGCAGTTCTTC. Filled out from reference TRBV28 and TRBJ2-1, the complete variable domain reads DVKVTQSSRYLVKRTGEKVFLECVQDMDHENMFWYRQDPGLGLRLIYFSYDVKMKEKGDIPEGYSVSREKKERFSLILESASTNQTSMYLCASSHSGQGAQSNEQFFGPGTRLTVL.

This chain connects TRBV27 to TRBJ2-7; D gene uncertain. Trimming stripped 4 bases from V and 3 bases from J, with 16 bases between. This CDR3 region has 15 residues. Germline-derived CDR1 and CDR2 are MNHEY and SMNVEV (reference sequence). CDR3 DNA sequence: TGTGCCAGCAGTTCCCGATTTAAGGGCTACTACGAGCAGTACTTC. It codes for CASSSRFKGYYEQYF.

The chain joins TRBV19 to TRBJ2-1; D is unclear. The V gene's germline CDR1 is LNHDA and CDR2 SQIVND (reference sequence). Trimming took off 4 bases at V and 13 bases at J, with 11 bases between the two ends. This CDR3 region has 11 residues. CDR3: CASSTGIRQFF. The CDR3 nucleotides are TGTGCCAGTAGTACTGGGATACGTCAGTTCTTC.

The CDR3 spells CASSEALRTNTEAFF. The CDR3 coding sequence is TGTGCCAGCAGTGAAGCGTTAAGGACGAACACTGAAGCTTTCTTT. The chain combines TRBV6-1 with TRBJ1-1; D gene ambiguous. V dropped 0 bases and J dropped 1 base, with 9 bases sitting between them. The CDR3 extends over 15 amino acids. Germline CDR1 is MNHNS and CDR2 is SASEGT.

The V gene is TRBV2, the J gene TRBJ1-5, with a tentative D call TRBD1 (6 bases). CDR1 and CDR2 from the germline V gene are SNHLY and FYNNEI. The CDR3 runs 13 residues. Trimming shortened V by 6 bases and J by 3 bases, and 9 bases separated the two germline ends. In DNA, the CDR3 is TGTGCCAGCAGAGGGGACAACAATCAGCCCCAGCATTTT. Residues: CASRGDNNQPQHF.

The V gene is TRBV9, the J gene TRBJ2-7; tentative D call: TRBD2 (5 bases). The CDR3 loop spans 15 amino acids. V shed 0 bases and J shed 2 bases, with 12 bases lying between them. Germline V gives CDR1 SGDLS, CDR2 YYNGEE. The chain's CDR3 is CASSVVAGVPYEQYF. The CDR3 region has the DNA TGTGCCAGCAGCGTAGTAGCCGGGGTCCCCTACGAGCAGTACTTC.

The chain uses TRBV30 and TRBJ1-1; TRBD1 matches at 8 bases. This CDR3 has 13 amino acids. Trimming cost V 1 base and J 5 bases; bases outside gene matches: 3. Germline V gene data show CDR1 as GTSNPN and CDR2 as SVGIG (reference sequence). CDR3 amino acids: CAWSDDRGTEAFF. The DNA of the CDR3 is TGTGCCTGGAGTGACGACAGGGGTACTGAAGCTTTCTTT.

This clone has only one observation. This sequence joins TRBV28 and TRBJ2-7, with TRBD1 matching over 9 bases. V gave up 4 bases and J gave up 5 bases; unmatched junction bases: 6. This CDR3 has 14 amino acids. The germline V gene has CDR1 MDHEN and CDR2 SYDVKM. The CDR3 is CASSSPGQGNEQYF. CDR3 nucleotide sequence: TGTGCCAGCAGTTCACCGGGACAGGGTAACGAGCAGTACTTC. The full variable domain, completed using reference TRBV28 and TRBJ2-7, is DVKVTQSSRYLVKRTGEKVFLECVQDMDHENMFWYRQDPGLGLRLIYFSYDVKMKEKGDIPEGYSVSREKKERFSLILESASTNQTSMYLCASSSPGQGNEQYFGPGTRLTVT.

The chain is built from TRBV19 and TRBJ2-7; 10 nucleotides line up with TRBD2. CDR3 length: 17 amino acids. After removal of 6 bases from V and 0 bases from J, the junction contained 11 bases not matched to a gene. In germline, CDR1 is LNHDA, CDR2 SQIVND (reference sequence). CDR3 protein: CASSILPGLASSYEQYF. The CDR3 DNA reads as TGTGCCAGTAGCATACTTCCGGGACTAGCGTCCTCCTACGAGCAGTACTTC.

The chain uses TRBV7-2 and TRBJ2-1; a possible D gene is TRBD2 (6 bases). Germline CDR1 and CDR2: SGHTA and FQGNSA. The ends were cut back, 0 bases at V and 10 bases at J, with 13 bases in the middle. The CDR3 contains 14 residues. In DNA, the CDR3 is TGTGCCAGCAGCTTAGCGCTGGCTAGCGTCGAGCAGTTCTTC. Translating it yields CASSLALASVEQFF.

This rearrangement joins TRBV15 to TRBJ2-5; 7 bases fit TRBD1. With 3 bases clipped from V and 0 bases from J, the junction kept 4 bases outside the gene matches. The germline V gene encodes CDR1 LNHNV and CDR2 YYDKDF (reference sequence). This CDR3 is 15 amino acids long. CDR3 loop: CATSRRTGHQETQYF. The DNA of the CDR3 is TGTGCCACCAGCAGGAGGACAGGTCACCAAGAGACCCAGTACTTC.

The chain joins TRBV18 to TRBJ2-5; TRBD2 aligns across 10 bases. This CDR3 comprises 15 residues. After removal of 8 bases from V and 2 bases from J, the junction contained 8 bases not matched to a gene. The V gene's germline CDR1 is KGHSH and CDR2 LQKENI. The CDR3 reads CASGRTSGIQETQYF. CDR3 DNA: TGTGCCAGCGGACGGACTAGCGGAATACAAGAGACCCAGTACTTC.

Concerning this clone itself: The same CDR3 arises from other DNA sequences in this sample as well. The CDR3 sequence is CASSSQGSNEKLFF. The CDR3 nucleotides read TGCGCCAGCAGTTCACAGGGGAGTAATGAAAAACTGTTTTTT. The chain has TRBV5-1 and TRBJ1-4; 7 bases match TRBD1. The CDR3 totals 14 residues. V lost 5 bases, J lost 4 bases, and 5 bases stayed unmatched. Per germline, CDR1 SGHRS and CDR2 YFSETQ.

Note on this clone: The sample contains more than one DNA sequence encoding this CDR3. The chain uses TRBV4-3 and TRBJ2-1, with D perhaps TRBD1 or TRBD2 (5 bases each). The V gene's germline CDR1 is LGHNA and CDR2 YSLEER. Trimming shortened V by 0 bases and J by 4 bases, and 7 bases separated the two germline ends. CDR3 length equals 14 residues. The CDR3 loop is CASSQEEGYNEQFF. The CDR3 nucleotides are TGCGCCAGCAGCCAAGAAGAGGGGTACAATGAGCAGTTCTTC.

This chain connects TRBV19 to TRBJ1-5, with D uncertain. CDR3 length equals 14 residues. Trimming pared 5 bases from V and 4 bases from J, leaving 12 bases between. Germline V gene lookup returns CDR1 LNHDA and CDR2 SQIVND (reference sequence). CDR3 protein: CASSVSVQNQPQHF. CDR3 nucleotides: TGTGCCAGTAGTGTAAGTGTGCAGAATCAGCCCCAGCATTTT.

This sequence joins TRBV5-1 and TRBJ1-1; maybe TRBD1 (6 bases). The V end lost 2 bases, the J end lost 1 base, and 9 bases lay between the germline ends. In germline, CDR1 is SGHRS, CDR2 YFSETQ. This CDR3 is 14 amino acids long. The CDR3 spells CASSFGGQNTEAFF. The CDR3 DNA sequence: TGCGCCAGCAGCTTTGGGGGGCAGAACACTGAAGCTTTCTTT.

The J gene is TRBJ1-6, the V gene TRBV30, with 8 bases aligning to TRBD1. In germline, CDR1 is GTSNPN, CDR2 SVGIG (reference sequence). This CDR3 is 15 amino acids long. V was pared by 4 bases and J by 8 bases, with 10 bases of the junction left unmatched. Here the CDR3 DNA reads TGTGCCTGGAACCTACCGGACAGGGCCCATTCACCCCTCCACTTT. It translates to CAWNLPDRAHSPLHF.

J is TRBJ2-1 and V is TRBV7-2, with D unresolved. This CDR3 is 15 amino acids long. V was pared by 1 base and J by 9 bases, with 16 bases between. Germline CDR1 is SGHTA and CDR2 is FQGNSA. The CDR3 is CASSLVILDAAEQFF. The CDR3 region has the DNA TGTGCCAGCAGCTTAGTAATCTTGGACGCGGCTGAGCAGTTCTTC.

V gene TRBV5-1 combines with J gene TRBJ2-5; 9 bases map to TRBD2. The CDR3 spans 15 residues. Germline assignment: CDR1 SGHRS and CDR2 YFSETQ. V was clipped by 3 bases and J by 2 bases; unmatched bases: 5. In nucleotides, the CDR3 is TGCGCCAGCAGCTGGTCTAGCGGGATACAAGAGACCCAGTACTTC. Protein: CASSWSSGIQETQYF.

Here the CDR3 reads CASSHLTENTEAFF. In DNA form, the CDR3 reads TGTGCCAGCAGTCACTTGACAGAGAACACTGAAGCTTTCTTT. The chain links TRBV6-6 to TRBJ1-1; tentative D call: TRBD1 (5 bases). Germline V CDR1 and CDR2: MNHNY, SVGAGI (reference sequence). V was pared by 5 bases and J by 1 base, with 11 bases between. The CDR3 sequence is 14 residues long.

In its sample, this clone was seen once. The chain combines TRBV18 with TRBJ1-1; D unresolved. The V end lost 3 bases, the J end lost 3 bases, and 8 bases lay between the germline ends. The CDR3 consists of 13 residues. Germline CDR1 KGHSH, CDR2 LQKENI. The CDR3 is CASSPHPDTEAFF. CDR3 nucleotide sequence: TGTGCCAGCTCACCCCACCCTGACACTGAAGCTTTCTTT. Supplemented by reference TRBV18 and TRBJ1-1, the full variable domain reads NAGVMQNPRHLVRRRGQEARLRCSPMKGHSHVYWYRQLPEEGLKFMVYLQKENIIDESGMPKERFSAEFPKEGPSILRIQQVVRGDSAAYFCASSPHPDTEAFFGQGTRLTVV.